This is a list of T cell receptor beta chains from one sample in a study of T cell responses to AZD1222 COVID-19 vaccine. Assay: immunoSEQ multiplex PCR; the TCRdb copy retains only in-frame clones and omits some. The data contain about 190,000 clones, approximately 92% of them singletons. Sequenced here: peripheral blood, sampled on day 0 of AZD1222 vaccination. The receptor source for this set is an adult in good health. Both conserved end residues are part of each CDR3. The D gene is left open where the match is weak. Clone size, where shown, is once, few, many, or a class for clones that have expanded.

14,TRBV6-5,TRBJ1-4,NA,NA,TGTGCCACCAGTCGGACAGCAACTAATGAAAAACTGTTTTTT,CATSRTATNEKLFF
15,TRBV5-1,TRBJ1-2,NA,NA,TGCGCCAGCAGCACAAACCCAATGGGGGTCGGCGGCTACACCTTC,CASSTNPMGVGGYTF
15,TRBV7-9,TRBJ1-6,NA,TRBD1,TGTGCCAGCAGCTTTTGGACAGGGGATATGGGGTCCCTCCACTTT,CASSFWTGDMGSLHF
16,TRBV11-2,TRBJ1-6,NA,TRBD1,TGTGCCAGCAGCCGTTCCGGTACAGGGGATAATTCACCCCTCCACTTT,CASSRSGTGDNSPLHF
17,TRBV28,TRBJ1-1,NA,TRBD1,TGTGCCAGCAGTTTGCGGCAGGGGGTACGTACGAACACTGAAGCTTTCTTT,CASSLRQGVRTNTEAFF
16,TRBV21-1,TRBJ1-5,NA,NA,TGTGCCAGCAGCCTTTCGACGCCGGGGCCAAGTCAGCCCCAGCATTTT,CASSLSTPGPSQPQHF
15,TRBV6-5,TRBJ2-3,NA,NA,TGTGCCAGCAGTTCCCCTCGACAGTTCACAGATACGCAGTATTTT,CASSSPRQFTDTQYF
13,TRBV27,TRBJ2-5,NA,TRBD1,TGTGCCAGCAGTACAGGGGCCGCAGAGACCCAGTACTTC,CASSTGAAETQYF
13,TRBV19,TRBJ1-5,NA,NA,TGTGCCAGTAGGCTCTTCGCGGATCAGCCCCAGCATTTT,CASRLFADQPQHF
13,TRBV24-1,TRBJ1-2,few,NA,TGTGCCACCAGTGAGGGGATGGGCTATGGCTACACCTTC,CATSEGMGYGYTF
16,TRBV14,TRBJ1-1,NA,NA,TGTGCCAGCACGGAAGGGCCGAAAGACATGAACACTGAAGCTTTCTTT,CASTEGPKDMNTEAFF
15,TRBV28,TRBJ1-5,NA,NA,TGTGCCAGCAGTACCCAGGATTGGAGCAATCAGCCCCAGCATTTT,CASSTQDWSNQPQHF
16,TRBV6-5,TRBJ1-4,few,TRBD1,TGTGCCAGCAGTTACACAACAGGGGGCTCAGGTGAAAAACTGTTTTTT,CASSYTTGGSGEKLFF
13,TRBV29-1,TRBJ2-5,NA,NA,TGCAGCGTTGGGGGGTCGGGGGCAGAGACCCAGTACTTC,CSVGGSGAETQYF
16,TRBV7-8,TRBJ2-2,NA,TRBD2,TGTGCCAGCAGCGACAAACTAGCGGGGGGGCCCGGGGAGCTGTTTTTT,CASSDKLAGGPGELFF
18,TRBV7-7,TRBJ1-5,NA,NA,TGTGCTAGCAGCTTAGGTGTATCGACTGCGAATAGCAATCAGCCCCAGCATTTT,CASSLGVSTANSNQPQHF
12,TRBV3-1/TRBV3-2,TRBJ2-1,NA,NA,TGTGCCAGCAGCCAAGATACCCGAGAGCAGTTCTTC,CASSQDTREQFF
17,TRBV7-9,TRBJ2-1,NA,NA,TGTGCCAGCAGCCCACCGGGTCGGGCCCTTCCAGGGAATGAGCAGTTCTTC,CASSPPGRALPGNEQFF